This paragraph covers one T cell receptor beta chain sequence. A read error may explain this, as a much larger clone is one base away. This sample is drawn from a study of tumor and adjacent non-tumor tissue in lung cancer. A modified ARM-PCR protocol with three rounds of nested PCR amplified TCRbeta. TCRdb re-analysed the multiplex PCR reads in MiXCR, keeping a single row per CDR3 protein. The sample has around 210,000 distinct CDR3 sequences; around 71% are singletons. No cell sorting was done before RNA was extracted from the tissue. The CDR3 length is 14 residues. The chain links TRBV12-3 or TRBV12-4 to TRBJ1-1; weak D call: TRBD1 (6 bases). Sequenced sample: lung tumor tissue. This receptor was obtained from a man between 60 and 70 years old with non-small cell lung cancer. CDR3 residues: CASSPQAGHTDAFF. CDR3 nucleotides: TGTGCCAGCAGTCCCCAAGCGGGACACACTGATGCTTTCTTT.